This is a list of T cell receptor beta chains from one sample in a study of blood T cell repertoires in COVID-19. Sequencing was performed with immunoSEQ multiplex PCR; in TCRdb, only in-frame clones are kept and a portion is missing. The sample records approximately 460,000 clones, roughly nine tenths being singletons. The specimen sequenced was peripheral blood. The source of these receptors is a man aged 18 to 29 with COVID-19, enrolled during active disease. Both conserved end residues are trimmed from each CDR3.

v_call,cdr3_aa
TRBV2,ASSRETGGPPLH
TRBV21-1,ASSNGRHYEQY
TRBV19,ASSMGDREGETQY
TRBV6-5,ASSLQGNQPQH
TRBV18,ASSPLGPGPDQPQH
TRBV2,ASSALAGPYEQY
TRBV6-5,ASSLSVTDTQY
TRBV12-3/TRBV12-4,ASSLGHPETQY
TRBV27,ASSLGAGAGEQF
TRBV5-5,ASSLAPSGGFEQY
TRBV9,ASSSTPGGSPLH
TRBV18,ASSLKPVQETQY